What follows are 7 T cell receptor beta chains derived from one specimen sequenced in a study of blood T cell repertoires in COVID-19. Using immunoSEQ multiplex PCR, the repertoire was profiled, and TCRdb retains in-frame clones only, with some absent. The sample has some 60,000 clones, approximately 78% seen once. Sequenced input: peripheral blood. These receptor sequences come from a human donor in a cohort sampled during active COVID-19.

This chain joins TRBV24-1 and TRBJ2-4; D is ambiguous. The CDR3 length is 15 residues. The germline gives CDR1 KGHDR, CDR2 SFDVKD. V was shortened by 4 bases and J by 0 bases, with 9 bases between the two germline ends. CDR3 in amino acids: CATSDRGKAKNIQYF. The CDR3 DNA reads as TGTGCCACCAGTGACCGAGGAAAAGCCAAAAACATTCAGTACTTC.

The rearrangement links TRBV11-3 to TRBJ2-3; D not certain. This CDR3 is built from 13 residues. The V gene lost 8 bases and the J gene lost 2 bases, with 11 bases spanning the gap. Germline V CDR1 and CDR2: SGHNT, YENEEA. CDR3 region: CASRGPSTDTQYF. CDR3 DNA: TGTGCCAGCCGTGGCCCATCCACAGATACGCAGTATTTT.

The chain couples TRBV25-1 to TRBJ2-7, with D perhaps TRBD2 (5 bases). Trimming stripped 7 bases from V and 5 bases from J, with 15 bases between. CDR3 length equals 13 residues. CDR1 is MGHDK, CDR2 SYGVNS, per germline. The CDR3 spells CASKAGSWDEQYF. The CDR3 DNA follows: TGTGCCAGCAAGGCGGGTTCCTGGGACGAGCAGTACTTC.

J is TRBJ1-6 and V is TRBV28, with D uncertain. Germline CDR1 MDHEN, CDR2 SYDVKM. V shed 6 bases and J shed 7 bases, with 13 bases lying between them. There are 14 residues in the CDR3. The CDR3 coding sequence is TGTGCCAGCAGGGGAGGTCTTAAGAATTCACCCCTCCACTTT. Protein: CASRGGLKNSPLHF. The variable domain in full, with the rest retrieved from reference TRBV28 and TRBJ1-6, is DVKVTQSSRYLVKRTGEKVFLECVQDMDHENMFWYRQDPGLGLRLIYFSYDVKMKEKGDIPEGYSVSREKKERFSLILESASTNQTSMYLCASRGGLKNSPLHFGNGTRLTVT.

The chain combines TRBV2 with TRBJ2-1; 8 nucleotides agree with TRBD2. Germline CDR1 and CDR2: SNHLY and FYNNEI. This CDR3 is 15 amino acids long. V lost 6 bases and J lost 9; bases outside the gene matches: 13. CDR3 in DNA: TGTGCCAGCAGCGGCTCGGGGGGGGATCGCGGTGAGCAGTTCTTC. Translated: CASSGSGGDRGEQFF. The variable domain in full, with the rest retrieved from reference TRBV2 and TRBJ2-1, is EPEVTQTPSHQVTQMGQEVILRCVPISNHLYFYWYRQILGQKVEFLVSFYNNEISEKSEIFDDQFSVERPDGSNFTLKIRSTKLEDSAMYFCASSGSGGDRGEQFFGPGTRLTVL.

In this sample, this clone turned up once. The chain uses TRBV11-2 and TRBJ2-5; tentative D call: TRBD1 (6 bases). The CDR3 is made up of 14 amino acids. V lost 2 bases and J lost 1, with 8 bases in between. Germline assignment: CDR1 SGHAT and CDR2 FQNNGV. The chain's CDR3 is CASSLNRVQETQYF. The CDR3 bases are TGTGCCAGCAGCTTAAACAGGGTCCAAGAGACCCAGTACTTC.

The rearrangement joins TRBV6-5 to TRBJ2-2; 9 nucleotides agree with TRBD2. CDR1 is MNHEY, CDR2 SVGAGI, per germline. This CDR3 region has 15 residues. Trimming removed 6 bases from V and 0 bases from J; junction bases left unmatched: 2. The CDR3 spells CASRASGTNTGELFF. CDR3 nucleotide sequence: TGTGCCAGCAGAGCTAGCGGGACGAACACCGGGGAGCTGTTTTTT.